Listed here is a single T cell receptor (beta chain). The data were taken from a study of blood T cell repertoires in COVID-19. Study details: Samples representing acute and convalescent COVID-19 were sourced from the United States, Italy and Spain. From T cells, B-cell-depleted T cells, or PBMCs came the material, which was cDNA or gDNA.

The CDR3 spans 14 residues. Trimming took off 3 bases at V and 5 bases at J, with 10 bases between the two ends. Germline CDR1 and CDR2: MNHEY and SMNVEV (reference sequence). Authors' analysis steps: Reference gene primer amplification gave nucleated cell count estimates. Produced via immunoSEQ multiplex PCR; TCRdb's table is partial and in-frame only. The V and J calls and the clone size are those of that table, but D and trimming were determined from the DNA. The table includes 150,000 to 200,000 clones, about 88% detected once. This clonotype was obtained from a human donor in a cohort sampled during active COVID-19. Sequences were obtained from peripheral blood. V usage is TRBV27 and J usage is TRBJ1-4; possibly TRBD1 for D (5 bases). CDR3 DNA: TGTGCCAGCAGTTTTGCAGGGTGGAATGAAAAACTGTTTTTT. The encoded protein is CASSFAGWNEKLFF.